Listed here are 4 T cell receptor beta chains from one sample, sequenced in a study of shared clonotypes between healthy human individuals. Assay: immunoSEQ multiplex PCR; the TCRdb copy retains only in-frame clones and omits some. The sample contains 2 million to 2.5 million clones, 85% to 95% of which appear only once. Sequencing was done on a sample of naive CD4+ T cells from PBMCs. Subset given: CD45RA+ positively selected. All receptors derive from a man in his late teens or twenties in good health. Some clones in this sample may be carry-over from other donors' samples.

The chain has TRBV18 and TRBJ1-2; D not certain. Trimming left V 3 bases short and J 6 bases short, with 11 bases between. This CDR3 spans 13 amino acids. Germline V gene data show CDR1 as KGHSH and CDR2 as LQKENI. In nucleotides, the CDR3 is TGTGCCAGCTCACCCAATAGTGGGGATGGCTACACCTTC. Its protein product is CASSPNSGDGYTF.

This chain uses TRBV6-5 with TRBJ1-2; D gene unclear. V shed 8 bases and J shed 4 bases, with 14 bases lying between them. CDR1 is MNHEY, CDR2 SVGAGI, per germline. The CDR3 extends over 13 amino acids. The CDR3 protein is CASGPGRIYGYTF. DNA of the CDR3: TGTGCCAGCGGGCCAGGCCGGATCTATGGCTACACCTTC.

The chain carries TRBV6-6 and TRBJ2-3; perhaps D is TRBD1 or TRBD2 (5 bases each). Per the germline V gene, CDR1 is MNHNY and CDR2 is SVGAGI (reference sequence). Trimming took off 5 bases at V and 4 bases at J, with 16 bases between the two ends. The CDR3 length is 15 residues. This chain's CDR3 is CASSGTPRWPDTQYF. The CDR3 DNA reads TGTGCCAGCAGTGGGACGCCTAGATGGCCAGATACGCAGTATTTT.

Details on this clone: Other DNA sequences in this sample translate to the same CDR3. The CDR3 DNA is TGTGCCAGCAGCTTAGCGGGCAGGGAGACCCAGTACTTC. It specifies CASSLAGRETQYF. This chain connects TRBV7-2 to TRBJ2-5; D uncertain. The CDR3 loop spans 13 amino acids. The V end was cut by 0 bases, the J end by 5 bases, with 7 bases between. Germline V gene data show CDR1 as SGHTA and CDR2 as FQGNSA.